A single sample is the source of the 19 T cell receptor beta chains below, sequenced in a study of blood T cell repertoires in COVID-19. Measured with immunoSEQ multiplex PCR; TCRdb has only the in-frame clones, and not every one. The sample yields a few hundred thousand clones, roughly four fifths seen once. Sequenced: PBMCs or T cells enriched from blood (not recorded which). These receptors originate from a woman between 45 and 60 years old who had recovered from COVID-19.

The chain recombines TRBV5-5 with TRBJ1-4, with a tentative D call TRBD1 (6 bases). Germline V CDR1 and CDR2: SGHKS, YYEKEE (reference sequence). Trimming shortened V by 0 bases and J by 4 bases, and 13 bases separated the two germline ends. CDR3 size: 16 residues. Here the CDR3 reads CASSLGGQSFNEKLFF. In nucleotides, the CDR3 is TGTGCCAGCAGCTTGGGGGGGCAGTCCTTTAATGAAAAACTGTTTTTT.

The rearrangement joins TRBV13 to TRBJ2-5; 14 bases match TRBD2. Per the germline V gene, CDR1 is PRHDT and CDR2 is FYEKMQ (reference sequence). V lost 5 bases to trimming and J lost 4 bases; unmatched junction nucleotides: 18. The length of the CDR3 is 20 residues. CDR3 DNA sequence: TGTGCCAGCAGCCCAAACCCTCGGGGGACTAGCGGGAGCTGGGGAGAGACCCAGTACTTC. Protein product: CASSPNPRGTSGSWGETQYF.

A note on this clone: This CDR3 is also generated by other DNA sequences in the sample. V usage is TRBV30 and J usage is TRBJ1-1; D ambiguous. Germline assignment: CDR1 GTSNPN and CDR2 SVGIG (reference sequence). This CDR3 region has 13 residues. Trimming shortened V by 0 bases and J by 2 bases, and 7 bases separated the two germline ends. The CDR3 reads CAWSVLVNTEAFF. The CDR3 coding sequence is TGTGCCTGGAGTGTACTGGTTAACACTGAAGCTTTCTTT. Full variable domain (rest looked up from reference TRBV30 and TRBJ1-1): SQTIHQWPATLVQPVGSPLSLECTVEGTSNPNLYWYRQAAGRGLQLLFYSVGIGQISSEVPQNLSASRPQDRQFILSSKKLLLSDSGFYLCAWSVLVNTEAFFGQGTRLTVV.

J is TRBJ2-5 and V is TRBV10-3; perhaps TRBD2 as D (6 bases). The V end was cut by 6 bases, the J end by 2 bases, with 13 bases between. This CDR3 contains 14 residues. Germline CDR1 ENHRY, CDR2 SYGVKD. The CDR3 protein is CAIRADGRQETQYF. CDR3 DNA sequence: TGTGCCATCAGAGCGGACGGGAGACAAGAGACCCAGTACTTC.

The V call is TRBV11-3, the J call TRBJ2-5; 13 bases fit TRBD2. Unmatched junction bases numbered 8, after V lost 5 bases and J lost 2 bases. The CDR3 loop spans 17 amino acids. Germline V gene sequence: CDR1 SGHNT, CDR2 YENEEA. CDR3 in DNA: TGTGCCAGCAGCCTGGGACTAGCGGGAACCAAACAAGAGACCCAGTACTTC. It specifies CASSLGLAGTKQETQYF.

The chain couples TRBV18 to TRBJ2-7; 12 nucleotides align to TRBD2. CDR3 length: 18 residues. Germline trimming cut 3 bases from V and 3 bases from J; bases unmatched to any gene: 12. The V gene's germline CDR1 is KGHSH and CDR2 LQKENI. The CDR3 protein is CASSPRLPSGRDLYEQYF. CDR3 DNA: TGTGCCAGCTCACCCCGTCTACCTAGCGGGAGGGATCTCTACGAGCAGTACTTC. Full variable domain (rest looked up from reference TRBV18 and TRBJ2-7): NAGVMQNPRHLVRRRGQEARLRCSPMKGHSHVYWYRQLPEEGLKFMVYLQKENIIDESGMPKERFSAEFPKEGPSILRIQQVVRGDSAAYFCASSPRLPSGRDLYEQYFGPGTRLTVT.

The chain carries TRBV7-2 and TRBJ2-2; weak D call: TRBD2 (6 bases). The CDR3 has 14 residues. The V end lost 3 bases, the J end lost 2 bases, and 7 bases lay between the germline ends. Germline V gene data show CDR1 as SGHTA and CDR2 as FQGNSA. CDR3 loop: CASSFGGNTGELFF. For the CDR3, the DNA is TGTGCCAGCAGCTTCGGGGGAAACACCGGGGAGCTGTTTTTT.

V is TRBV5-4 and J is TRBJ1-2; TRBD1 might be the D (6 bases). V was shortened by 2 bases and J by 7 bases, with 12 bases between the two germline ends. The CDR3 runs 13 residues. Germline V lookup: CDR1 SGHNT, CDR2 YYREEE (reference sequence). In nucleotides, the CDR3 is TGTGCCAGCAGCTTTAAAGGGGGGGGTGGCTACACCTTC. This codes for CASSFKGGGGYTF.

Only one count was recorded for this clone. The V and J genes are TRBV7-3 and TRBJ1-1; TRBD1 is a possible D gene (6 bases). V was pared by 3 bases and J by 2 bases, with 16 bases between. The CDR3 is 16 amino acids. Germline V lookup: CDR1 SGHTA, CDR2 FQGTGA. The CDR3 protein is CASSLTPGHPNTEAFF. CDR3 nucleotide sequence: TGTGCCAGCAGCTTGACGCCGGGACACCCTAACACTGAAGCTTTCTTT.

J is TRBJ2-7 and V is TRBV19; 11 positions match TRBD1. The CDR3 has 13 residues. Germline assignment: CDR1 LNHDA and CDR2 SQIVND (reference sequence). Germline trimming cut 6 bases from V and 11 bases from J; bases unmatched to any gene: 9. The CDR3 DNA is TGTGCCAGTAGCCCGGACAGGGGGCCAAACAAGTACTTC. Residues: CASSPDRGPNKYF.

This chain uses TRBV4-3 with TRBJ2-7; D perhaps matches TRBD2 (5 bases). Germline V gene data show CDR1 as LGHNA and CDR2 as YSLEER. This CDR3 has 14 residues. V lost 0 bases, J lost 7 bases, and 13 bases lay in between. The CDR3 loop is CASSQDSGFREQYF. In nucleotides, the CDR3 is TGCGCCAGCAGCCAAGATTCGGGATTCCGTGAGCAGTACTTC.

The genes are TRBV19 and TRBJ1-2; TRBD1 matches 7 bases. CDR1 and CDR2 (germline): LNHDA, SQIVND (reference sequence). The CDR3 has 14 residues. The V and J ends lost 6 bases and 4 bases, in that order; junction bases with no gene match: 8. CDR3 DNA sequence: TGTGCCAGTAGGCGTAGACAGGGCGGCTATGGCTACACCTTC. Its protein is CASRRRQGGYGYTF.

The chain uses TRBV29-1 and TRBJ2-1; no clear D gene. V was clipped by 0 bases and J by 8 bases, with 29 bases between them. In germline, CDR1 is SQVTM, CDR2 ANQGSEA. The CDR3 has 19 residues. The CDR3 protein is CSVEDLSPPPGIQVYEQFF. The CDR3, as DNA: TGCAGCGTTGAAGATTTATCCCCGCCACCAGGTATTCAGGTCTATGAGCAGTTCTTC.

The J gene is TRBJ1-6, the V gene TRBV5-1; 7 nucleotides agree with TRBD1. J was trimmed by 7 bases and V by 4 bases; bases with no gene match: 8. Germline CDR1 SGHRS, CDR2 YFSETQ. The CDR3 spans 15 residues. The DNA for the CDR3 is TGCGCCAGCAGCCCGAGGGGACAGAACAATTCACCCCTCCACTTT. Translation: CASSPRGQNNSPLHF.

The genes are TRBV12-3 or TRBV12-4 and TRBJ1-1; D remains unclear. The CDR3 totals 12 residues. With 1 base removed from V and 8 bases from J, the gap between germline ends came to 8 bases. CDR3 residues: CASSLGSIEAFF. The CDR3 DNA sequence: TGTGCCAGCAGTTTAGGTTCCATCGAAGCTTTCTTT.

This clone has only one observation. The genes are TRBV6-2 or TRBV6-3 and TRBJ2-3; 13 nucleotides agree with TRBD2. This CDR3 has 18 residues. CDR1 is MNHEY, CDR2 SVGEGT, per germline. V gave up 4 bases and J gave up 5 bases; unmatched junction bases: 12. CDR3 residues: CASSFPSTSGGAGDTQYF. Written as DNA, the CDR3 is TGTGCCAGCAGTTTCCCATCAACTAGCGGGGGGGCTGGAGATACGCAGTATTTT.

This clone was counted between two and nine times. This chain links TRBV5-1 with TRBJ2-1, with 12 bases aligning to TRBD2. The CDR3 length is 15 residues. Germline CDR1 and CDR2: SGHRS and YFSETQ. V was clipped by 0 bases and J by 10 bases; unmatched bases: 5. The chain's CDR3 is CASSLGLAGVGEQFF. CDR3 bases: TGCGCCAGCAGCTTGGGACTAGCGGGGGTTGGGGAGCAGTTCTTC.

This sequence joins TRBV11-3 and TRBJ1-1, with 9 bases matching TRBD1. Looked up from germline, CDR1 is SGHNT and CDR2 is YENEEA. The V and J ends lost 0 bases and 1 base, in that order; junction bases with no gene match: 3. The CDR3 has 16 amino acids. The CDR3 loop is CASSLDMGQGNTEAFF. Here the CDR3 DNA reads TGTGCCAGCAGCTTAGATATGGGACAGGGGAACACTGAAGCTTTCTTT.

The CDR3 protein is CASKPGWDTEAFF. CDR3 in DNA: TGTGCCAGTAAGCCAGGGTGGGACACTGAAGCTTTCTTT. This chain connects TRBV19 to TRBJ1-1; TRBD1 is a possible D gene (5 bases). CDR3 length: 13 residues. From germline, CDR1 is LNHDA and CDR2 SQIVND (reference sequence). Trimming took off 7 bases at V and 3 bases at J, with 12 bases between the two ends.